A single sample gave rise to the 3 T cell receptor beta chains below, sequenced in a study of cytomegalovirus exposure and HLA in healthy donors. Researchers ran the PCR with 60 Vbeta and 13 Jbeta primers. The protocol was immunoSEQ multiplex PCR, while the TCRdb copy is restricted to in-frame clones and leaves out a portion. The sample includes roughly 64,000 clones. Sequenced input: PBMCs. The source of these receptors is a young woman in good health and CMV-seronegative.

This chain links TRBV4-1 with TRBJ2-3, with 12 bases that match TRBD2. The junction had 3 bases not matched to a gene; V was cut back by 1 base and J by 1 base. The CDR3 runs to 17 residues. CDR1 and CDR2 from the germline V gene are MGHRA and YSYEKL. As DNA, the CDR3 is TGCGCCAGCAGCCAAGCCGGACTAGCGGGACGCACAGATACGCAGTATTTT. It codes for CASSQAGLAGRTDTQYF.

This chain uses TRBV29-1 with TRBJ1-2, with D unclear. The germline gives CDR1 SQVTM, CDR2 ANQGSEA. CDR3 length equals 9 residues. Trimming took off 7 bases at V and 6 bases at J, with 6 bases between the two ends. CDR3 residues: CSEADGYTF. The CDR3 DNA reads TGCAGCGAAGCGGATGGCTACACCTTC.

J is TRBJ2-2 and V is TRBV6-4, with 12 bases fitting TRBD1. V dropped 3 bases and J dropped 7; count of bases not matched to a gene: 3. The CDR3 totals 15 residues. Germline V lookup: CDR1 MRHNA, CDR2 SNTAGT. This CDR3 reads CASSEGTGGVGELFF. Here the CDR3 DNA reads TGTGCCAGCAGTGAAGGGACAGGGGGCGTCGGGGAGCTGTTTTTT.